This T cell receptor beta chain was profiled in a study of T cells in Graves' hyperthyroidism and ophthalmopathy. Regarding this clonotype: As yet, its antigen is unknown.

There were TCR beta CDR3 regions amplified from RNA transcripts. TCR CDR3 regions were first amplified by RT-PCR with HTBI primers. TCRdb ran MiXCR on the multiplex PCR reads and lists one entry per CDR3 protein. Among 530,000 or so distinct CDR3 sequences listed, roughly a quarter were seen once. Overall study findings and caveats: Within blood appeared most thyroid clonotypes that had expanded above 0.001.

The V segment lost 2 bases and the J segment 1 base; nucleotides outside the gene matches: 5. The CDR3 spans 16 residues. Germline loops: CDR1 KGHSH, CDR2 LQKENI. Specimen: blood. This receptor was obtained from a young woman with Graves' ophthalmopathy. The chain is built from TRBV18 and TRBJ2-5; TRBD2 matches at 9 bases. The CDR3 loop is CASSPSKAGGQETQYF. The CDR3 bases are TGTGCCAGCTCACCATCTAAAGCGGGGGGCCAAGAGACCCAGTACTTC.